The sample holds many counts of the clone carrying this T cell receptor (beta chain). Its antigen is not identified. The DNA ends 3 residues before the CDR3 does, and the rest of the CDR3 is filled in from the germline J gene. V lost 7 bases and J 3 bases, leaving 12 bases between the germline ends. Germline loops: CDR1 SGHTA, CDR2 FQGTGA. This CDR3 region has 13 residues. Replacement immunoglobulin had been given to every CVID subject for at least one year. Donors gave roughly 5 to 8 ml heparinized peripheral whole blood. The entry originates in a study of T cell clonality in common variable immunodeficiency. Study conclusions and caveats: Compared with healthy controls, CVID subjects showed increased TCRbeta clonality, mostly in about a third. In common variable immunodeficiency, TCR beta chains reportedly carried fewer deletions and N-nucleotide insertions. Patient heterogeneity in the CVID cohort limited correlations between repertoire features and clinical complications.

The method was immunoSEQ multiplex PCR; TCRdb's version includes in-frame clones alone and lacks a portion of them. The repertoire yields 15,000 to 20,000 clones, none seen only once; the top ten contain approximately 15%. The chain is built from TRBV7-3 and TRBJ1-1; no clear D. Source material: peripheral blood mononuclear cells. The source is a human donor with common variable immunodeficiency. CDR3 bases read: TGTGCCAGCACCGAAGGTCGGGACACTGAA. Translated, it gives CASTEGRDTE. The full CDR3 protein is CASTEGRDTEAFF.